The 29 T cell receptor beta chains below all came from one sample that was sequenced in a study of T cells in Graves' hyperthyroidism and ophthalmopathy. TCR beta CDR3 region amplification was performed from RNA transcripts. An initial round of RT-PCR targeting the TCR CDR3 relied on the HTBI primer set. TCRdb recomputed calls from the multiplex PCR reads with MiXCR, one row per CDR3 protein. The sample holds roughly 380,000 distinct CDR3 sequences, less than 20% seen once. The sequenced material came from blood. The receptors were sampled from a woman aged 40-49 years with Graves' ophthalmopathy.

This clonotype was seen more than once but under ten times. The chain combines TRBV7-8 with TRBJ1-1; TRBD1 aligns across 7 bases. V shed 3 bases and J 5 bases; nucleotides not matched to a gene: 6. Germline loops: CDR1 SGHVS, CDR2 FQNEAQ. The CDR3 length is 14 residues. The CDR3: CASSFGTVGTEAFF. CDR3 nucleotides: TGTGCCAGCAGCTTCGGGACAGTTGGGACTGAAGCTTTCTTT.

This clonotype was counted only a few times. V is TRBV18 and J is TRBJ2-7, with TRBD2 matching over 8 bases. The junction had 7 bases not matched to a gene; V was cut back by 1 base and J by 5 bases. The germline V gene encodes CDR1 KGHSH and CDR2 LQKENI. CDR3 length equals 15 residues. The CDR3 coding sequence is TGTGCCAGCTCACCACTCGCGGGGGGCGACCACGAGCAGTACTTC. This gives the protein CASSPLAGGDHEQYF.

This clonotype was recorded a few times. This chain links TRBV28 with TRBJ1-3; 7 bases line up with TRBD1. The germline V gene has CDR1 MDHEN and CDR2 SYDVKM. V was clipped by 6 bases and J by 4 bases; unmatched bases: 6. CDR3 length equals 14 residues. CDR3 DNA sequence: TGTGCCAGCAGGGAGGGGGCGACGGGAAACACCATATATTTT. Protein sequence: CASREGATGNTIYF.

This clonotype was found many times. Here the CDR3 reads CASRGRFTSGTSETQYF. CDR3 in DNA: TGTGCCAGCCGGGGACGATTTACTAGCGGGACGTCGGAGACCCAGTACTTC. The chain couples TRBV19 to TRBJ2-5; 10 bases map to TRBD2. The germline CDR1 and CDR2 sequences are LNHDA and SQIVND (reference sequence). Losses at the gene ends were 9 bases for V and 5 bases for J; bases not matched to a gene: 18. The CDR3 has 17 residues.

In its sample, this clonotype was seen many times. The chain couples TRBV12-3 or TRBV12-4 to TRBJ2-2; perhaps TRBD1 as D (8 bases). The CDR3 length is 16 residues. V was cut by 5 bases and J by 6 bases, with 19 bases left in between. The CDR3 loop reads CASSPPTGAGAGELFF. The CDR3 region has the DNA TGTGCCAGCAGTCCCCCGACAGGGGCGGGGGCCGGGGAGCTGTTTTTT.

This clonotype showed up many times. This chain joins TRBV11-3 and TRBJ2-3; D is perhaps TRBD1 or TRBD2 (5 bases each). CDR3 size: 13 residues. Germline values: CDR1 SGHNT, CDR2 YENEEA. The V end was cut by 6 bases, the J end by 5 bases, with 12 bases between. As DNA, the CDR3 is TGTGCCAGCAGTGGTCGAGGGGTAGATACGCAGTATTTT. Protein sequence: CASSGRGVDTQYF.

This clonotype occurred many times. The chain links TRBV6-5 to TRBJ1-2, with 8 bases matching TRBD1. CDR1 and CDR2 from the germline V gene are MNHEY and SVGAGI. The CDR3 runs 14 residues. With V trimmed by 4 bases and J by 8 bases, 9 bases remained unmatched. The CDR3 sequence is CASSSTLTGDGYTF. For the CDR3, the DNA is TGTGCCAGCAGTTCGACGTTGACAGGGGACGGCTACACCTTC.

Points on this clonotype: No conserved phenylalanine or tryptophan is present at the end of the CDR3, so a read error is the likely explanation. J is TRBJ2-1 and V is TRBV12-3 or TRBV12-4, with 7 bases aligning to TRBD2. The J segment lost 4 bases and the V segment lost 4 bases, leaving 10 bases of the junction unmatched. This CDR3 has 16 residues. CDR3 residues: CASSWGGPIGYNEQFL. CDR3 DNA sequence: TGTGCCAGCAGTTGGGGAGGGCCAATCGGTTACAATGAGCAGTTCTTA.

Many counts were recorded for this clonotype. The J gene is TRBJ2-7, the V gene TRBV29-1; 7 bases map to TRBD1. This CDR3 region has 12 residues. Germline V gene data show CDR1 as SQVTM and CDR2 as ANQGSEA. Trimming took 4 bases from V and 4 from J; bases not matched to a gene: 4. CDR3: CSVGGGAYEQYF. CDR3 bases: TGCAGCGTTGGAGGGGGCGCTTACGAGCAGTACTTC.

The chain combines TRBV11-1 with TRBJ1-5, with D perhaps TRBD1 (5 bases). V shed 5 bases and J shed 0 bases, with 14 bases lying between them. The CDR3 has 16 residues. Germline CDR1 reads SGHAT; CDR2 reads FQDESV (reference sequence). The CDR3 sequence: CASSPGQGYSNQPQHF. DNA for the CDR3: TGTGCCAGCAGCCCGGGGCAGGGATATAGCAATCAGCCCCAGCATTTT.

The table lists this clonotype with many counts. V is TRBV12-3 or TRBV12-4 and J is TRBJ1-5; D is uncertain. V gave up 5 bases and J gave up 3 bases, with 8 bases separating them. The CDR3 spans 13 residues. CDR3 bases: TGTGCCAGCAGTCCAGGTTTCAATCAGCCCCAGCATTTT. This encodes CASSPGFNQPQHF.

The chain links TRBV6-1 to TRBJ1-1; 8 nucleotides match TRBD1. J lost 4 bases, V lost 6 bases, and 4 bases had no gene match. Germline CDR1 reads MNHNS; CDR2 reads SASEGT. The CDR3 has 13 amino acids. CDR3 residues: CASSPGQATEAFF. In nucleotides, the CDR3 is TGTGCCAGCAGCCCGGGACAGGCCACTGAAGCTTTCTTT.

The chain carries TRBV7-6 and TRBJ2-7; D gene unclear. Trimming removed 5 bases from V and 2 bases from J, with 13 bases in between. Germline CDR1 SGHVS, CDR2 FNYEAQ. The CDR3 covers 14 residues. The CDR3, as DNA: TGTGCCAGCAGCCCCCTCACTGGGCCCTACGAGCAGTACTTC. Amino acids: CASSPLTGPYEQYF.

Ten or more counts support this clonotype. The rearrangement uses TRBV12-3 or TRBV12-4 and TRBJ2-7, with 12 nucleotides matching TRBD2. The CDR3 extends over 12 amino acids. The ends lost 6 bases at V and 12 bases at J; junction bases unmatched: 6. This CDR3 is CASRPGTSGLYF. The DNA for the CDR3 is TGTGCCAGCAGACCCGGGACTAGCGGGTTGTACTTC.

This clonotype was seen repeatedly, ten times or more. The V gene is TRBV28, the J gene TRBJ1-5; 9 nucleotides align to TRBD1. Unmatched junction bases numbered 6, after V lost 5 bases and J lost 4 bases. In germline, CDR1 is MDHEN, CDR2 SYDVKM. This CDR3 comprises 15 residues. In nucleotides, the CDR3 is TGTGCCAGCAGTCGACAGGGGGAGGGGAATCAGCCCCAGCATTTT. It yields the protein CASSRQGEGNQPQHF.

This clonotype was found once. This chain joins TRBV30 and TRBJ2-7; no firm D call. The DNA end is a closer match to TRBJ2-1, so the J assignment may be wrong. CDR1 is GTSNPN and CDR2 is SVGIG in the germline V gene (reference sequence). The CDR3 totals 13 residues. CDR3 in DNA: TGTGCCTGGAGTAATACGCATCTGTACGAGCAGTTCTTC. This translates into CAWSNTHLYEQFF.

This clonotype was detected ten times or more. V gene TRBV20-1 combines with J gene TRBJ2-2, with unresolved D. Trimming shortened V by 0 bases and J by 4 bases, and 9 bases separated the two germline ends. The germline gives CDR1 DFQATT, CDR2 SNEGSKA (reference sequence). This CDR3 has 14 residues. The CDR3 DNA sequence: TGCAGTGCTAGAGATTATCCGGTCACCGGGGAGCTGTTTTTT. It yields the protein CSARDYPVTGELFF.

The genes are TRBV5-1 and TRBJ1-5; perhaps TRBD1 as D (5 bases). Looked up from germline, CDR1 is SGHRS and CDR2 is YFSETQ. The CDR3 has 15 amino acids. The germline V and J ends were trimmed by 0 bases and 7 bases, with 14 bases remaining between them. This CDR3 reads CASSLDWRRDQPQHF. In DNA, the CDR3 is TGCGCCAGCAGCTTGGATTGGCGGAGGGACCAGCCCCAGCATTTT.

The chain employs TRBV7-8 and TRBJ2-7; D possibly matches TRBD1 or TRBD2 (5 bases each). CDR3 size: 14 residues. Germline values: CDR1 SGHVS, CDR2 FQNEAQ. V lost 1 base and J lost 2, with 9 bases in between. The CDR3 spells CASSLVGAAYEQYF. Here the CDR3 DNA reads TGTGCCAGCAGCTTAGTCGGGGCCGCCTACGAGCAGTACTTC.

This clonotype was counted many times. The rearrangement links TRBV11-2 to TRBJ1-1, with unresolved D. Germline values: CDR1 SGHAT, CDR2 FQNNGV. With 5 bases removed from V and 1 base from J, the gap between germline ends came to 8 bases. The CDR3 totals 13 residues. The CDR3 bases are TGTGCCAGCAGCAGAGGGTGGAACACTGAAGCTTTCTTT. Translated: CASSRGWNTEAFF.

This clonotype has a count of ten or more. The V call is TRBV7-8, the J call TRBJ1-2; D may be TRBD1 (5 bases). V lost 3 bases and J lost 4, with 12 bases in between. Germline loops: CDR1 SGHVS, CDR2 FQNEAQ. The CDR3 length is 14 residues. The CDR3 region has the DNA TGTGCCAGCAGCTTGGGCAGGGTGGCCTATGGCTACACCTTC. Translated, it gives CASSLGRVAYGYTF.

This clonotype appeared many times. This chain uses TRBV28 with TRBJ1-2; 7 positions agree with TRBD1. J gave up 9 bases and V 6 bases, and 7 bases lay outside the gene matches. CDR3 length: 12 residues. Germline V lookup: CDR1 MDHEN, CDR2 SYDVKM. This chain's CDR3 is CASRPAGGSYTF. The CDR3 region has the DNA TGTGCCAGCAGACCGGCAGGGGGAAGCTACACCTTC.

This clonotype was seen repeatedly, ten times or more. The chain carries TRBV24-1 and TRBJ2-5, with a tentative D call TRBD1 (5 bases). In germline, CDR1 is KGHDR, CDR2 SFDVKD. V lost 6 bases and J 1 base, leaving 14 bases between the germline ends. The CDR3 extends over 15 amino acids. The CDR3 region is CATSSAGMGQETQYF. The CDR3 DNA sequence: TGTGCCACCAGTTCGGCAGGGATGGGCCAAGAGACCCAGTACTTC.

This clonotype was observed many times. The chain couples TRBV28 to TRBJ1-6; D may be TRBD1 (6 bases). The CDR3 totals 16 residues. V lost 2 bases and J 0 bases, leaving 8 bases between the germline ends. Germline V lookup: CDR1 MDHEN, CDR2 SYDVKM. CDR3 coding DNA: TGTGCCAGCAGTTTAGCAGGGGACTCCTATAATTCACCCCTCCACTTT. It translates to CASSLAGDSYNSPLHF.

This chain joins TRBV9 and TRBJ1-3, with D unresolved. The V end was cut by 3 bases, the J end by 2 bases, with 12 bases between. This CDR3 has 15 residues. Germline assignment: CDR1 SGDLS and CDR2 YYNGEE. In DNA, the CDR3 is TGTGCCAGCAGCGCCCGCGGAGTTACTGGAAACACCATATATTTT. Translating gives CASSARGVTGNTIYF.

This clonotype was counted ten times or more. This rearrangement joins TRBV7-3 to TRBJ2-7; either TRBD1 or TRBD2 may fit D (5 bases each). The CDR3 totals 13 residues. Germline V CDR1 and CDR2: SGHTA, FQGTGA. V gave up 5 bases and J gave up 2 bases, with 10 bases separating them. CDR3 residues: CASSQGEAYEQYF. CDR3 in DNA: TGTGCCAGCAGCCAGGGAGAGGCCTACGAGCAGTACTTC.

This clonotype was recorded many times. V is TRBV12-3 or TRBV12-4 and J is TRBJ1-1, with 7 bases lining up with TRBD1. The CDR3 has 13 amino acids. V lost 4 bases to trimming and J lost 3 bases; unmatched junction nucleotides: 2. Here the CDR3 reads CASSSDRDTEAFF. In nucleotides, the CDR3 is TGTGCCAGCAGTTCAGACAGGGACACTGAAGCTTTCTTT.

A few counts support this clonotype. The chain's CDR3 is CASKQTGSTEAFF. CDR3 nucleotides: TGTGCCAGCAAACAGACAGGGAGCACTGAAGCTTTCTTT. The gene calls are TRBV6-1 and TRBJ1-1; 7 positions agree with TRBD1. The CDR3 consists of 13 residues. J gave up 4 bases and V 7 bases, and 6 bases lay outside the gene matches. Per the germline V gene, CDR1 is MNHNS and CDR2 is SASEGT.

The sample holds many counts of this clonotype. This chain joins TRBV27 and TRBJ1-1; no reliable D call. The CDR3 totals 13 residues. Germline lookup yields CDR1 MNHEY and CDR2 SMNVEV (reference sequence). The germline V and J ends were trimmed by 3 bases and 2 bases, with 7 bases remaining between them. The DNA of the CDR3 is TGTGCCAGCAGTTTTGTGCTCAACACTGAAGCTTTCTTT. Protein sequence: CASSFVLNTEAFF.